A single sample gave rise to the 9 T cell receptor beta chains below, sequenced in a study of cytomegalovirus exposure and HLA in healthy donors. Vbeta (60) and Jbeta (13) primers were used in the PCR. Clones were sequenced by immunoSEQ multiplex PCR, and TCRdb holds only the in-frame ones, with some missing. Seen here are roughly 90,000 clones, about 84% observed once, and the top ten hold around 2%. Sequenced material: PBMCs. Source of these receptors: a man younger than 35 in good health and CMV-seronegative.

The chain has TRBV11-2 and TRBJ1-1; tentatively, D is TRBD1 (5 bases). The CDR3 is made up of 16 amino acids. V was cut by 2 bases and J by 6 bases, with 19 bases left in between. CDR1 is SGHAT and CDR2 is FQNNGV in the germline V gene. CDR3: CASSLWGKEEGPEAFF. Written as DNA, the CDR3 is TGTGCCAGCAGCTTATGGGGGAAGGAGGAGGGCCCTGAAGCTTTCTTT.

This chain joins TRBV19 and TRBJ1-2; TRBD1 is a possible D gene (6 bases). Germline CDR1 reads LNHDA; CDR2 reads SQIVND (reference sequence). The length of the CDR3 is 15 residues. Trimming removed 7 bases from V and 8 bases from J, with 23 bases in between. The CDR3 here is CASTVTDSNFRGYTF. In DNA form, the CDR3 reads TGTGCCAGTACTGTGACGGACAGCAACTTCAGGGGCTACACCTTC.

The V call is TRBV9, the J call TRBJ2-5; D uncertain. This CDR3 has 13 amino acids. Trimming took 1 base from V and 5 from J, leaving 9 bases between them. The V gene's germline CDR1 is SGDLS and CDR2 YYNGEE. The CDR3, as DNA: TGTGCCAGCAGCGTAAGCCGCCGGGAGACCCAGTACTTC. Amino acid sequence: CASSVSRRETQYF. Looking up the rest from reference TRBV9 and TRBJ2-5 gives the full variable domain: DSGVTQTPKHLITATGQRVTLRCSPRSGDLSVYWYQQSLDQGLQFLIQYYNGEERAKGNILERFSAQQFPDLHSELNLSSLELGDSALYFCASSVSRRETQYFGPGTRLLVL.

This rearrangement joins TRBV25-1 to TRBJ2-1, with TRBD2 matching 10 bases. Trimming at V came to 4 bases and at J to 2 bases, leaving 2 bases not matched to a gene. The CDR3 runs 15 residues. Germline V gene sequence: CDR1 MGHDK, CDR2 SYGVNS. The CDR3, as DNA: TGTGCCAGCAGTGTAGCGGGGGGCGCCTACAATGAGCAGTTCTTC. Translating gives CASSVAGGAYNEQFF.

The CDR3 protein is CASSLRGSDYNEQFF. CDR3 in DNA: TGTGCCAGCTCCCTCAGGGGGAGCGACTACAATGAGCAGTTCTTC. V and J are TRBV18 and TRBJ2-1; 7 bases map to TRBD1. Trimming took 6 bases from V and 3 from J; bases not matched to a gene: 8. The germline gives CDR1 KGHSH, CDR2 LQKENI. This CDR3 comprises 15 residues.

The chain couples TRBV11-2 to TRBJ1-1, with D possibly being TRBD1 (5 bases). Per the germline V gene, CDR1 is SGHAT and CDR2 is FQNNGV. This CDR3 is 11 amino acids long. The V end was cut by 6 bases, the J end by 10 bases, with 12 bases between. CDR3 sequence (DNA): TGTGCCAGCAGTCAGGGTAGTGGAGCTTTCTTT. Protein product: CASSQGSGAFF.

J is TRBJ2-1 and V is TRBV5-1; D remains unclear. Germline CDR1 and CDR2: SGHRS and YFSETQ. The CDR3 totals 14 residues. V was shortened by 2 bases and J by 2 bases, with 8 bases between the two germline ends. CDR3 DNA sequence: TGCGCCAGCAGCTTCGGCGAGGCCTACAATGAGCAGTTCTTC. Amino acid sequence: CASSFGEAYNEQFF.

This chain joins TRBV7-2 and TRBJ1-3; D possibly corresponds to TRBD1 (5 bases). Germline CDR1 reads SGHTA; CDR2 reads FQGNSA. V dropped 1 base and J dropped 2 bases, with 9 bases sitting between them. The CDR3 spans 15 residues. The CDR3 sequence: CASSLDQGTGNTIYF. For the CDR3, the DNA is TGTGCCAGCAGCTTAGATCAGGGTACTGGAAACACCATATATTTT.

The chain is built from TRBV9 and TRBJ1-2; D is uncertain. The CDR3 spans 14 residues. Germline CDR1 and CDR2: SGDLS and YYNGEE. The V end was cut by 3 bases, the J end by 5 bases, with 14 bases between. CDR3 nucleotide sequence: TGTGCCAGCAGCGCCGCCGAGGGTGGGTATGGCTACACCTTC. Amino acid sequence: CASSAAEGGYGYTF. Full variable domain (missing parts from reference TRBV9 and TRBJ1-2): DSGVTQTPKHLITATGQRVTLRCSPRSGDLSVYWYQQSLDQGLQFLIQYYNGEERAKGNILERFSAQQFPDLHSELNLSSLELGDSALYFCASSAAEGGYGYTFGSGTRLTVV.